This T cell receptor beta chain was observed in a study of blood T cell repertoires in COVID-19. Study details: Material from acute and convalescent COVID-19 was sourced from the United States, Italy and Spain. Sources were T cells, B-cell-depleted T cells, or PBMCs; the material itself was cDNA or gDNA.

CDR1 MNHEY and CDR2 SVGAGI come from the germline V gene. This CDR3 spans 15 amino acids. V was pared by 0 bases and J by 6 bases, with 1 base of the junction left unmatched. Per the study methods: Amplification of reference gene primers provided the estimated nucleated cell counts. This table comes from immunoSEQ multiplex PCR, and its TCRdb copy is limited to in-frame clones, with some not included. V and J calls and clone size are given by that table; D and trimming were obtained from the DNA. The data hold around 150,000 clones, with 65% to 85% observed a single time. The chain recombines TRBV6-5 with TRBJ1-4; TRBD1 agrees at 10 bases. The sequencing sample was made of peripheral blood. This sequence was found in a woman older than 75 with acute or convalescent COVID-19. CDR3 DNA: TGTGCCAGCAGTTACTCCGGGACAGGGGATGAAAAACTGTTTTTT. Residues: CASSYSGTGDEKLFF.